This T cell receptor beta chain is drawn from a study of response to subunit inactivated influenza vaccine. Points from the study as a whole: Each seasonal influenza vaccination recruits few new T cells, the authors suggested.

CDR3 length: 16 amino acids. The J segment lost 3 bases and the V segment lost 3 bases, leaving 6 bases of the junction unmatched. The germline V gene encodes CDR1 DFQATT and CDR2 SNEGSKA (reference sequence). As for this clonotype: The antigen is not known.

TCRdb fed the RT-PCR reads into MiXCR, producing one record per CDR3 protein. This sample carries hundreds of thousands of distinct CDR3 sequences, more than 11% of them seen once, and the ten largest clones take around 7.3%. The chain recombines TRBV20-1 with TRBJ2-1; 12 bases map to TRBD2. This sequence was found in a man in his fifties or sixties who received an inactivated influenza vaccine. Material: PBMCs from blood, obtained 14 to 15 days before vaccination. The CDR3 here is CSASSSGRALYNEQFF. The CDR3 nucleotides are TGCAGTGCTAGCTCTAGCGGGAGGGCCCTCTACAATGAGCAGTTCTTC.